This TCR beta chain emerged from a study of blood T cells in healthy people across ages. J gave up 4 bases and V 5 bases, and 12 bases lay outside the gene matches. Germline V gene lookup returns CDR1 DFQATT and CDR2 SNEGSKA (reference sequence). The CDR3 loop spans 16 amino acids. This clonotype has more than one count but fewer than ten. Then a second PCR, running roughly 7 to 11 cycles, was carried out with a sample-barcoded 5' primer and a J-beta primer mix. In TCRdb, the 5' RACE reads were re-called with MiXCR into one record per CDR3 protein. The data contain 1.5 million or so distinct CDR3 sequences, around 42% of them singletons.

The sequenced sample was blood. This receptor was identified in a woman aged 18-29 years in good health. V is TRBV20-1 and J is TRBJ2-1, with 9 bases that match TRBD2. The CDR3 DNA reads as TGCAGTGCTGGATTAGCGGGAGCTCTGATTTACAATGAGCAGTTCTTC. It yields the protein CSAGLAGALIYNEQFF.